Listed below are T cell receptor beta chains from one sample, sequenced in a study of blood T cell repertoires in COVID-19. Profiled with immunoSEQ multiplex PCR; TCRdb holds only in-frame clones, not every one. The sample has tens of thousands of clones; around 79% are singletons. Sequenced sample: peripheral blood. The origin of the receptors is a woman over 75 with acute or convalescent COVID-19. CDR3s include the opening cysteine and the closing phenylalanine or tryptophan. The order of the fields is V gene, J gene, D gene, clone size, CDR3 DNA, CDR3 protein. A D gene is named only where the DNA matches it firmly. Size values are once, few and many counts, or a class for expanded clones, and some rows have none.

>TRBV2|TRBJ1-2|NA|NA
TGTGCCAGCACAGGCCCTAATAACTATGGCTACACCTTC
CASTGPNNYGYTF
>TRBV7-9|TRBJ1-2|NA|NA
TGTGCCAGCAGCTTAGGAGACTATGGCTACACCTTC
CASSLGDYGYTF
>TRBV6-2/TRBV6-3|TRBJ2-1|NA|NA
TGTGCCAGCAGCCTGGATGGGGGGGCTTTTGAGCAGTTCTTC
CASSLDGGAFEQFF
>TRBV6-5|TRBJ2-7|NA|NA
TGTGCCAGCAGACGGGACACGGTCGGCGAGCAGTACTTC
CASRRDTVGEQYF
>TRBV29-1|TRBJ1-5|NA|NA
TGCAGCGTTGGGGCCACGACAGATCAGCCCCAGCATTTT
CSVGATTDQPQHF
>TRBV7-9|TRBJ2-2|TRBD1|NA
TGTGCCAGCAGCTACCCCGGGACAGGGAACACCGGGGAGCTGTTTTTT
CASSYPGTGNTGELFF
>TRBV6-6|TRBJ2-7|TRBD1|NA
TGTGCCAGCAGTTACCTGACAGGGGGGAACGAGCAGTACTTC
CASSYLTGGNEQYF
>TRBV7-2|TRBJ1-2|NA|NA
TGTGCCAGCAGCCCGGCGGACAGCAGCTATGGCTACACCTTC
CASSPADSSYGYTF
>TRBV27|TRBJ1-4|TRBD1|few
TGTGCCAGCAGTGGCACCGGGACAGGGGAGCTTGAAAAACTGTTTTTT
CASSGTGTGELEKLFF
>TRBV11-2|TRBJ2-7|TRBD2|NA
TGTGCCAGCAGTAGTAGCGGGAACGAGCAGTACTTC
CASSSSGNEQYF
>TRBV10-3|TRBJ2-7|TRBD1|once
TGTGCCATCAGTGAGTCGAGAGGGCAGGGGGTGGGGCAGCAGTACTTC
CAISESRGQGVGQQYF
>TRBV7-7|TRBJ2-3|TRBD2|NA
TGTGCTAGCAGCCCTGGGACTAGCGGGAAAACAGATACGCAGTATTTT
CASSPGTSGKTDTQYF
>TRBV12-5|TRBJ2-7|NA|few
TGTGCTAGTGGCGGACTGACGCGGGGAGAGCAGTACTTC
CASGGLTRGEQYF
>TRBV9|TRBJ1-1|NA|few
TGTGCCAGCACGGGACTGGGGGTGTCGAACACTGAAGCTTTCTTT
CASTGLGVSNTEAFF
>TRBV6-5|TRBJ1-1|TRBD1|few
TGTGCCAGCAGGAGGGACAGGGGGGACACTGAAGCTTTCTTT
CASRRDRGDTEAFF
>TRBV15|TRBJ2-7|NA|NA
TGTGCCACCAGCAGAGGAAGGGGTGGCTCCTACGAGCAGTACTTC
CATSRGRGGSYEQYF
>TRBV27|TRBJ2-5|NA|NA
TGTGCCAGCAGTCCCTGGGGGTCTACCGGGACATTGGAGACCCAGTACTTC
CASSPWGSTGTLETQYF
>TRBV5-4|TRBJ1-2|TRBD1|once
TGTGCCAGCAGCTTTGGGGCGGGACAGTCCAACTATGGCTACACCTTC
CASSFGAGQSNYGYTF
>TRBV5-4|TRBJ2-1|TRBD2|NA
TGTGCCAGCAGCTTGGAGATAGCGGGAGGAGAGCAGTTCTTC
CASSLEIAGGEQFF
>TRBV9|TRBJ2-1|TRBD2|NA
TGTGCCAGCAGCGTATCTAGCGGGCTCTCCTACAATGAGCAGTTCTTC
CASSVSSGLSYNEQFF
>TRBV12-5|TRBJ2-1|NA|few
TGTGCTAGTGGTTCCTCAAGGACAGTTGGCAATGAGCAGTTCTTC
CASGSSRTVGNEQFF
>TRBV27|TRBJ1-2|NA|medium-sized
TGTGCCAGCAGTCCAGGACAGAACTATGGCTACACCTTC
CASSPGQNYGYTF
>TRBV5-1|TRBJ2-1|NA|NA
TGCGCCAGCAGCTTGGAGCGACTTCCCGGAGGGGAGCAGTTCTTC
CASSLERLPGGEQFF
>TRBV18|TRBJ2-7|NA|NA
TGTGCCAGCTCACCTGGCGGGGCTCACTACGAGCAGTACTTC
CASSPGGAHYEQYF